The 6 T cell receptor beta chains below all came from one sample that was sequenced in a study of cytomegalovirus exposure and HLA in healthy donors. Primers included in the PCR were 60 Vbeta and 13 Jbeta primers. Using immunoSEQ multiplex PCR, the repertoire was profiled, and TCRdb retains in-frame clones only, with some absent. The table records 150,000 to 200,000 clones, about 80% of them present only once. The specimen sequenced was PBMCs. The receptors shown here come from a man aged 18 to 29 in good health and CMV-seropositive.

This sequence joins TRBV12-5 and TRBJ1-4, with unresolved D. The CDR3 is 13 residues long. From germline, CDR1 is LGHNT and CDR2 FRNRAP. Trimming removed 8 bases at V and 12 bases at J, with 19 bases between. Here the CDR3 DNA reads TGTGCTAGTAGGGCCTTGGGAGAGGGTGAACTGTTTTTT. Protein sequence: CASRALGEGELFF.

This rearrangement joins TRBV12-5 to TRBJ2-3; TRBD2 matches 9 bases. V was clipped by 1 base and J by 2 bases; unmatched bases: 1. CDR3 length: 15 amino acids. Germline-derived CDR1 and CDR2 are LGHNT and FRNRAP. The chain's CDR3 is CASGLASGITDTQYF. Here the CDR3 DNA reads TGTGCTAGTGGTTTGGCTAGCGGGATCACAGATACGCAGTATTTT.

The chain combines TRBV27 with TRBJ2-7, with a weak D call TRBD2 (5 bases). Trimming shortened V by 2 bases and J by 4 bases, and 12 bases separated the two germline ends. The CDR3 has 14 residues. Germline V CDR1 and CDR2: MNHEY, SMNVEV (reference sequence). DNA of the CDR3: TGTGCCAGCAGTTTAAAGGACTCCTTATACGAGCAGTACTTC. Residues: CASSLKDSLYEQYF.

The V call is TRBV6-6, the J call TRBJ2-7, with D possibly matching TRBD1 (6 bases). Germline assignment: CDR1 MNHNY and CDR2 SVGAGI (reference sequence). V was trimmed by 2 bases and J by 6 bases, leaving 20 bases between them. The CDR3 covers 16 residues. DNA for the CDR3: TGTGCCAGCAGTTACAACGCGGCGCAGAGGGGGATCGAGCAGTACTTC. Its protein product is CASSYNAAQRGIEQYF.

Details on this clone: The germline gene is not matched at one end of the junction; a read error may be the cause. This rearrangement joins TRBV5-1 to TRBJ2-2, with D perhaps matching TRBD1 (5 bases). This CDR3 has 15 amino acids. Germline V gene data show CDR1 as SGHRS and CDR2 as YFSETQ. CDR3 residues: CAGSLGAVETGELFF. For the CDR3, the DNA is TGCGCCGGCAGCTTAGGGGCTGTCGAGACCGGGGAGCTGTTTTTT.

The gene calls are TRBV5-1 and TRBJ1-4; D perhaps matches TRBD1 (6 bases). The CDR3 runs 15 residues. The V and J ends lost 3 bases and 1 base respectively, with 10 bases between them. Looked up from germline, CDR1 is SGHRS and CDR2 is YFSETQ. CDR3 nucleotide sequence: TGCGCCAGCAGCTCAACAGGGTTAACTAATGAAAAACTGTTTTTT. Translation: CASSSTGLTNEKLFF.